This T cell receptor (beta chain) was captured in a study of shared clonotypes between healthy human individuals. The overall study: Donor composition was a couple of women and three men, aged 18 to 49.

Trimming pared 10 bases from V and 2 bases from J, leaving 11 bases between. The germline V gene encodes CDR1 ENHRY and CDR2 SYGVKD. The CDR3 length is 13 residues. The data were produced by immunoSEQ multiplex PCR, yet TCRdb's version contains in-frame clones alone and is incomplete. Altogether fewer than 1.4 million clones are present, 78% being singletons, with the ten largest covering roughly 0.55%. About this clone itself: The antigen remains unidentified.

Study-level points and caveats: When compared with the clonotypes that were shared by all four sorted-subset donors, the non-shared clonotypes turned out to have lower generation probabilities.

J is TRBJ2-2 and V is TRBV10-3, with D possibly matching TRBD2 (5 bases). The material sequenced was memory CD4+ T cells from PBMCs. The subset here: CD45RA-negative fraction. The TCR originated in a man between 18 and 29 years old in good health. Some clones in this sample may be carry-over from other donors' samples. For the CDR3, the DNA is TGTGCCAGCCGCTCTAGCAACACCGGGGAGCTGTTTTTT. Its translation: CASRSSNTGELFF.